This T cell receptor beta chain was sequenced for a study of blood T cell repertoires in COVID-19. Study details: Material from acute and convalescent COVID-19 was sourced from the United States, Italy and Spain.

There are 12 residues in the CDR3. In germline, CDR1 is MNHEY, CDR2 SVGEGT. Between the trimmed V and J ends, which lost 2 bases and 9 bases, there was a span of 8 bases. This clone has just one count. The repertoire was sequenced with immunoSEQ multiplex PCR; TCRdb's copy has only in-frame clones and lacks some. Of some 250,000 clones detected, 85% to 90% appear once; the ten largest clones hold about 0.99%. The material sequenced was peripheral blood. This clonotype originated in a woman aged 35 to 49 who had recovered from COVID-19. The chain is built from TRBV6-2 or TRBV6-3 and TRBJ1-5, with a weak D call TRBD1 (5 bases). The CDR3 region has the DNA TGTGCCAGCAGTTACGTCGGGGGGCCCCAGCATTTT. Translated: CASSYVGGPQHF.